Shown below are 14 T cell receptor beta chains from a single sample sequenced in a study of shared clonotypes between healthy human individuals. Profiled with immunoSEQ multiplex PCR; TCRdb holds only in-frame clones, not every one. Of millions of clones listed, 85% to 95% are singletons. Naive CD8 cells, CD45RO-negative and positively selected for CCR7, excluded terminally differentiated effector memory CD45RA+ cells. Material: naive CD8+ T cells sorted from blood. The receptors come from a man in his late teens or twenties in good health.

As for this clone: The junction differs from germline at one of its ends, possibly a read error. The chain's CDR3 is CASSAFPGPLAF. The CDR3 DNA reads as TGTGCCAGCAGCGCTTTTCCGGGTCCGTTAGCCTTC. The chain links TRBV9 to TRBJ1-2; D uncertain. This CDR3 has 12 residues. Looked up from germline, CDR1 is SGDLS and CDR2 is YYNGEE.

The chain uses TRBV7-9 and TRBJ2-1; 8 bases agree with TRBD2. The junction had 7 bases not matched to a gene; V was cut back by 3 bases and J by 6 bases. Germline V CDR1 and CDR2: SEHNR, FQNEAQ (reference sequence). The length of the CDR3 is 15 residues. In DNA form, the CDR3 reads TGTGCCAGCAGCTTCTCCGGGACTAGGCCCAATGAGCAGTTCTTC. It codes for CASSFSGTRPNEQFF.

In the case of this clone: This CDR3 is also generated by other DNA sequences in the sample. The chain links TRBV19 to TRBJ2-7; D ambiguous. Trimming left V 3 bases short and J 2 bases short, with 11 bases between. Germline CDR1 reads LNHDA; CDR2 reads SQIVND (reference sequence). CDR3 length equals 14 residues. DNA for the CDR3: TGTGCCAGTAGTATTGGGTACGGAACCTACGAGCAGTACTTC. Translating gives CASSIGYGTYEQYF.

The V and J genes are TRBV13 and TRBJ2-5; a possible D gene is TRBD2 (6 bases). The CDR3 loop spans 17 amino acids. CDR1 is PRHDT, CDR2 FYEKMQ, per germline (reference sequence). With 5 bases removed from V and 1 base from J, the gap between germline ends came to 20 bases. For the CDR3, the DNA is TGTGCCAGCAGCACCATGGGAGCGGAACTAGCCCAAGAGACCCAGTACTTC. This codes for CASSTMGAELAQETQYF.

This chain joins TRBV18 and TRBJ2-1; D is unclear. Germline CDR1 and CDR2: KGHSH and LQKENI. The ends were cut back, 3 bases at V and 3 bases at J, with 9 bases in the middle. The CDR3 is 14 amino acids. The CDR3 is CASSPLDLYNEQFF. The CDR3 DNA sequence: TGTGCCAGCTCACCGCTCGACCTCTACAATGAGCAGTTCTTC.

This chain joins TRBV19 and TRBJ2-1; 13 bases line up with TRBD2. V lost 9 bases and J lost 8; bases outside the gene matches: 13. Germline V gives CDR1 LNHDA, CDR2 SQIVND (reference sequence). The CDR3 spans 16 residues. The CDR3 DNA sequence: TGTGCCAGCCTGCCCGGGACTAGCGGGGTTAGAGATGAGCAGTTCTTC. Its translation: CASLPGTSGVRDEQFF.

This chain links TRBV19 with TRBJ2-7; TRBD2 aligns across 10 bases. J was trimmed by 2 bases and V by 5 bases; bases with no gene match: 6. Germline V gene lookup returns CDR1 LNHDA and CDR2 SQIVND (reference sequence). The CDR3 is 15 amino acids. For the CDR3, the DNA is TGTGCCAGTAGTCCTTGGACTAGCGGACCCTACGAGCAGTACTTC. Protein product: CASSPWTSGPYEQYF. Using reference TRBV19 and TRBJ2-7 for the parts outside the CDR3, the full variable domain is DGGITQSPKYLFRKEGQNVTLSCEQNLNHDAMYWYRQDPGQGLRLIYYSQIVNDFQKGDIAEGYSVSREKKESFPLTVTSAQKNPTAFYLCASSPWTSGPYEQYFGPGTRLTVT.

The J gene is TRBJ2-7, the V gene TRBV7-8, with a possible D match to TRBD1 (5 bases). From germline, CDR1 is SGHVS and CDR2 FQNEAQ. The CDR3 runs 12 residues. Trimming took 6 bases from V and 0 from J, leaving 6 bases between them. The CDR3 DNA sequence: TGTGCCAGCAGGGACATCTCCTACGAGCAGTACTTC. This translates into CASRDISYEQYF.

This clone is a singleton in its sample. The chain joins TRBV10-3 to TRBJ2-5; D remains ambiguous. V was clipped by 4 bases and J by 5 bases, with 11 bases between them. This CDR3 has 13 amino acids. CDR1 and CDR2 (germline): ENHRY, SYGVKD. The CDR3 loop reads CAISVSQFETQYF. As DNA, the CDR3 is TGTGCCATCAGTGTATCCCAATTCGAGACCCAGTACTTC.

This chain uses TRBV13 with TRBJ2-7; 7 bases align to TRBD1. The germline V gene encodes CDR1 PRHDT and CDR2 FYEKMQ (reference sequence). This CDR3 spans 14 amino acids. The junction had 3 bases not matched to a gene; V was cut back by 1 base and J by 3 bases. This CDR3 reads CASSLERDSYEQYF. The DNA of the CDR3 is TGTGCCAGCAGCTTAGAAAGGGACAGCTACGAGCAGTACTTC.

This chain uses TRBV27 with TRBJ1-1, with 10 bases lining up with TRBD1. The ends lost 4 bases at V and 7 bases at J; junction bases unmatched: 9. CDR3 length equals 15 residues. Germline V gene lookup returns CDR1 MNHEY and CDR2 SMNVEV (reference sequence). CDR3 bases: TGTGCCAGCAGTTCCCGGGACAGGGGTTGGGGTGAAGCTTTCTTT. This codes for CASSSRDRGWGEAFF.

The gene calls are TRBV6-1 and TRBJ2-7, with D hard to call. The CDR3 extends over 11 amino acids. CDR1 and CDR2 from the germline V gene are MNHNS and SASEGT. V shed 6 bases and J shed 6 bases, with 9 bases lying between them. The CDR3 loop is CASRYSSEQYF. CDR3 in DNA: TGTGCCAGCAGATACAGTTCCGAGCAGTACTTC.

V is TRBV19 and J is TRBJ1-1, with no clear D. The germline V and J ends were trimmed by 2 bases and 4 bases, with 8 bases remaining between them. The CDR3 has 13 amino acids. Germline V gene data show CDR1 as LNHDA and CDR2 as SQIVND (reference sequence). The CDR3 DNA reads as TGTGCCAGTAGTATATGGTCTGGCACTGAAGCTTTCTTT. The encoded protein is CASSIWSGTEAFF.

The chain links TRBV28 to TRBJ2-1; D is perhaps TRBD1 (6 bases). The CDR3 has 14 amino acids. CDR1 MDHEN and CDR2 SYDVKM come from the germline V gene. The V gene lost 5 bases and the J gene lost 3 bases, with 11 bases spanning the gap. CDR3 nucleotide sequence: TGTGCCAGCAGTCCATCGGACAGCTACAATGAGCAGTTCTTC. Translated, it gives CASSPSDSYNEQFF.